A single sample is the source of the 26 T cell receptor beta chains below, sequenced in a study of T cell responses to AZD1222 COVID-19 vaccine. Profiled with immunoSEQ multiplex PCR; TCRdb holds only in-frame clones, not every one. The table lists over 90,000 clones, around 91% of them singletons. This sample comprised peripheral blood, obtained on day 0 of AZD1222 vaccination. These receptors all stem from an adult in good health.

J is TRBJ1-4 and V is TRBV14; 8 bases agree with TRBD1. This CDR3 has 14 amino acids. V was pared by 4 bases and J by 5 bases, with 3 bases of the junction left unmatched. Germline-derived CDR1 and CDR2 are SGHDN and FVKESK. The CDR3 here is CASSPRTGNEKLFF. CDR3 DNA: TGTGCCAGCAGCCCTCGGACAGGGAATGAAAAACTGTTTTTT. Together with reference TRBV14 and TRBJ1-4, the CDR3 gives the full variable domain: EAGVTQFPSHSVIEKGQTVTLRCDPISGHDNLYWYRRVMGKEIKFLLHFVKESKQDESGMPNNRFLAERTGGTYSTLKVQPAELEDSGVYFCASSPRTGNEKLFFGSGTQLSVL.

The V and J genes are TRBV19 and TRBJ1-4, with D possibly matching TRBD1 (5 bases). This CDR3 is 15 amino acids long. Trimming took 6 bases from V and 4 from J, leaving 15 bases between them. In germline, CDR1 is LNHDA, CDR2 SQIVND (reference sequence). This chain's CDR3 is CASSARLGVNEKLFF. The CDR3 nucleotides are TGTGCCAGTAGCGCGCGGCTGGGGGTTAATGAAAAACTGTTTTTT.

This chain uses TRBV27 with TRBJ1-5; 7 bases line up with TRBD1. Losses at the gene ends were 4 bases for V and 5 bases for J; bases not matched to a gene: 17. Germline CDR1 reads MNHEY; CDR2 reads SMNVEV (reference sequence). The CDR3 length is 18 residues. The CDR3 nucleotides read TGTGCCAGCAGTTCTAGGGGAAGACAGGGCGTATACTATCAGCCCCAGCATTTT. Translated: CASSSRGRQGVYYQPQHF.

The chain carries TRBV5-4 and TRBJ2-3; 15 nucleotides agree with TRBD2. The J segment lost 11 bases and the V segment lost 3 bases, leaving 7 bases of the junction unmatched. This CDR3 region has 15 residues. Looked up from germline, CDR1 is SGHNT and CDR2 is YYREEE (reference sequence). CDR3: CASSWTSGGVGRQYF. The CDR3 nucleotides are TGTGCCAGCAGCTGGACTAGCGGGGGGGTAGGAAGGCAGTATTTT.

The chain joins TRBV6-2 or TRBV6-3 to TRBJ2-1; 7 bases fit TRBD1. The CDR3 length is 15 residues. With 6 bases clipped from V and 8 bases from J, the junction kept 13 bases outside the gene matches. In germline, CDR1 is MNHEY, CDR2 SVGEGT. CDR3 coding DNA: TGTGCCAGCAGCCGGGGACAGATGGGGCGGGATGAGCAGTTCTTC. Translated, it gives CASSRGQMGRDEQFF.

The chain employs TRBV5-1 and TRBJ1-1; TRBD1 matches 8 bases. Trimming cost V 2 bases and J 6 bases; bases outside gene matches: 6. The CDR3 loop spans 14 amino acids. Germline loops: CDR1 SGHRS, CDR2 YFSETQ. CDR3 sequence reads: CASSLSATGAEAFF. The CDR3 nucleotides read TGCGCCAGCAGCTTATCCGCGACAGGGGCTGAAGCTTTCTTT.

The chain has TRBV3-1 (or the pseudogene TRBV3-2) and TRBJ1-3; 8 bases are shared with TRBD1. CDR1 LGHDT and CDR2 YNNKEL come from the germline V gene (reference sequence). J gave up 4 bases and V 3 bases, and 2 bases lay outside the gene matches. The CDR3 runs 14 residues. CDR3 loop: CASSQRQGGNTIYF. CDR3 in DNA: TGTGCCAGCAGCCAGCGACAGGGGGGAAACACCATATATTTT.

This chain links TRBV5-4 with TRBJ2-2, with D possibly TRBD1 on 6 matching bases. Trimming removed 7 bases at V and 6 bases at J, with 10 bases between. This CDR3 spans 12 amino acids. Germline lookup yields CDR1 SGHNT and CDR2 YYREEE (reference sequence). CDR3: CASHGQSGELFF. The CDR3 nucleotides are TGTGCCAGCCATGGACAGTCCGGGGAGCTGTTTTTT.

The CDR3: CASSAPGSGELFF. CDR3 nucleotide sequence: TGTGCCAGCAGCGCTCCCGGGTCCGGGGAGCTGTTTTTT. The chain employs TRBV9 and TRBJ2-2; D call uncertain. Trimming removed 3 bases at V and 6 bases at J, with 9 bases between. There are 13 residues in the CDR3. From germline, CDR1 is SGDLS and CDR2 YYNGEE.

The chain links TRBV4-1 to TRBJ2-5; the D gene is possibly TRBD2 (5 bases). Trimming took 9 bases from V and 1 from J, leaving 27 bases between them. Germline values: CDR1 MGHRA, CDR2 YSYEKL. This CDR3 contains 18 residues. CDR3 amino acids: CARGMAVTSVGVQETQYF. The CDR3 bases are TGCGCCAGGGGGATGGCCGTAACATCCGTCGGGGTCCAAGAGACCCAGTACTTC.

The chain combines TRBV14 with TRBJ2-2; TRBD1 might be the D (5 bases). Trimming took off 5 bases at V and 7 bases at J, with 17 bases between the two ends. The length of the CDR3 is 15 residues. Germline CDR1 and CDR2: SGHDN and FVKESK. The DNA of the CDR3 is TGTGCCAGCAGCGAAAGAAGTCAGGGAAACGGGGAGCTGTTTTTT. This translates into CASSERSQGNGELFF. Using reference TRBV14 and TRBJ2-2 for the parts outside the CDR3, the full variable domain is EAGVTQFPSHSVIEKGQTVTLRCDPISGHDNLYWYRRVMGKEIKFLLHFVKESKQDESGMPNNRFLAERTGGTYSTLKVQPAELEDSGVYFCASSERSQGNGELFFGEGSRLTVL.

Of note for this clone: The same CDR3 also results from other DNA sequences found in this sample. V usage is TRBV20-1 and J usage is TRBJ2-3, with D unresolved. Per germline, CDR1 DFQATT and CDR2 SNEGSKA (reference sequence). The CDR3 spans 11 residues. The V and J ends lost 3 bases and 5 bases respectively, with 6 bases between them. CDR3 amino acids: CSASQRDTQYF. In nucleotides, the CDR3 is TGCAGTGCTAGCCAGCGAGATACGCAGTATTTT.

This chain uses TRBV10-3 with TRBJ1-2, with D perhaps matching TRBD1 (5 bases). Deletions cut 7 bases from V and 2 bases from J, with 14 bases between. CDR1 and CDR2 (germline): ENHRY, SYGVKD. This CDR3 is built from 14 residues. CDR3: CAIKRDQGNYGYTF. The CDR3, as DNA: TGTGCCATCAAGCGGGATCAGGGAAACTATGGCTACACCTTC.

The chain recombines TRBV13 with TRBJ2-2; 7 positions match TRBD2. This CDR3 region has 14 residues. J gave up 2 bases and V 5 bases, and 2 bases lay outside the gene matches. CDR1 is PRHDT, CDR2 FYEKMQ, per germline (reference sequence). The CDR3 region is CASSRAGNTGELFF. CDR3 sequence (DNA): TGTGCCAGCAGCCGAGCGGGAAACACCGGGGAGCTGTTTTTT. Combining the CDR3 with reference TRBV13 and TRBJ2-2 gives the whole variable domain AAGVIQSPRHLIKEKRETATLKCYPIPRHDTVYWYQQGPGQDPQFLISFYEKMQSDKGSIPDRFSAQQFSDYHSELNMSSLELGDSALYFCASSRAGNTGELFFGEGSRLTVL.

The chain carries TRBV7-6 and TRBJ1-5; unclear D gene. The V gene lost 5 bases and the J gene lost 3 bases, with 8 bases spanning the gap. Looked up from germline, CDR1 is SGHVS and CDR2 is FNYEAQ. The CDR3 extends over 13 amino acids. CDR3 loop: CASSRRPNQPQHF. DNA for the CDR3: TGTGCCAGCAGCCGACGGCCCAATCAGCCCCAGCATTTT.

The V gene is TRBV10-3, the J gene TRBJ2-5; no reliable D call. Looked up from germline, CDR1 is ENHRY and CDR2 is SYGVKD. The germline V and J ends were trimmed by 7 bases and 2 bases, with 20 bases remaining between them. CDR3 length equals 16 residues. The CDR3 spells CAIKPGWAEGQETQYF. CDR3 nucleotides: TGTGCCATCAAGCCGGGCTGGGCGGAAGGACAAGAGACCCAGTACTTC.

The chain carries TRBV3-1 (or the pseudogene TRBV3-2) and TRBJ2-2; 8 nucleotides agree with TRBD1. The CDR3 consists of 15 residues. The germline gives CDR1 LGHDT, CDR2 YNNKEL (reference sequence). After removal of 4 bases from V and 1 base from J, the junction contained 2 bases not matched to a gene. CDR3 sequence: CASSRGQGNTGELFF. As DNA, the CDR3 is TGTGCCAGCAGCCGCGGACAGGGGAACACCGGGGAGCTGTTTTTT.

The chain recombines TRBV13 with TRBJ2-5; perhaps TRBD2 as D (6 bases). CDR3 length: 14 amino acids. Trimming cost V 0 bases and J 7 bases, with 12 bases left between them. CDR1 is PRHDT, CDR2 FYEKMQ, per germline (reference sequence). DNA of the CDR3: TGTGCCAGCAGCTTAGGGATTAGGCGGGGGACCCAGTACTTC. It specifies CASSLGIRRGTQYF.

The CDR3 loop is CASSLWVRGNQPQHF. CDR3 nucleotides: TGTGCCAGCAGTCTCTGGGTGAGGGGCAATCAGCCCCAGCATTTT. The genes are TRBV6-5 and TRBJ1-5; D is undetermined. This CDR3 spans 15 amino acids. Trimming removed 5 bases from V and 2 bases from J, with 13 bases in between. Germline CDR1 reads MNHEY; CDR2 reads SVGAGI.

Comment on this clone: In the same sample, other DNA sequences code for this CDR3. Here the CDR3 DNA reads TGTGCCAGCAGTGATTTAGGTGGCTACGAGCAGTACTTC. Its translation is CASSDLGGYEQYF. The chain joins TRBV6-1 to TRBJ2-7; no reliable D call. The germline CDR1 and CDR2 sequences are MNHNS and SASEGT. This CDR3 region has 13 residues. V was trimmed by 3 bases and J by 3 bases, leaving 9 bases between them.

V is TRBV4-3 and J is TRBJ1-5; D uncertain. V was trimmed by 0 bases and J by 0 bases, leaving 3 bases between them. From germline, CDR1 is LGHNA and CDR2 YSLEER. The CDR3 sequence is 14 residues long. This CDR3 reads CASSQDGSNQPQHF. The CDR3 DNA reads as TGCGCCAGCAGCCAAGACGGTAGCAATCAGCCCCAGCATTTT.

With regard to this clone: The germline gene is not matched at one end of the junction; a read error may be the cause. The rearrangement links TRBV3-1 (or the pseudogene TRBV3-2) to TRBJ2-7; 7 positions agree with TRBD1. The germline V gene has CDR1 LGHDT and CDR2 YNNKEL (reference sequence). This CDR3 is built from 18 residues. The CDR3 DNA sequence: TGTGCCAGCAGCCAAGGATGGGGTGGAACAGGGGTATCCTCCGAGCAGTACTTC. Its translation: CASSQGWGGTGVSSEQYF.

The rearrangement links TRBV14 to TRBJ2-5; the D is unclear. The CDR3 is 15 amino acids. Looked up from germline, CDR1 is SGHDN and CDR2 is FVKESK. V was pared by 5 bases and J by 0 bases, with 13 bases between. The DNA for the CDR3 is TGTGCCAGCAGCACACGAGGATGGTACCAAGAGACCCAGTACTTC. Translation gives CASSTRGWYQETQYF.

This chain links TRBV18 with TRBJ2-3, with 13 nucleotides matching TRBD2. The junction had 10 bases not matched to a gene; V was cut back by 3 bases and J by 10 bases. The CDR3 spans 16 residues. Germline values: CDR1 KGHSH, CDR2 LQKENI. DNA of the CDR3: TGTGCCAGCTCACCGGAACTAGCGGGGGGGACGGATCCGCAGTATTTT. As protein: CASSPELAGGTDPQYF.

The chain couples TRBV5-6 to TRBJ2-1; no clear D gene. The CDR3 runs to 15 residues. The V gene's germline CDR1 is SGHDT and CDR2 YYEEEE. The V gene lost 0 bases and the J gene lost 2 bases, with 9 bases spanning the gap. The DNA for the CDR3 is TGTGCCAGCAGCTTGGATTCAGGCCCCTACAATGAGCAGTTCTTC. Translated, it gives CASSLDSGPYNEQFF.

CDR3 sequence: CASSRSGTGVQPQHF. In DNA form, the CDR3 reads TGTGCCAGCAGTCGCTCCGGGACAGGTGTACAGCCCCAGCATTTT. The V and J genes are TRBV2 and TRBJ1-5; TRBD1 matches at 8 bases. The CDR3 extends over 15 amino acids. The germline V gene has CDR1 SNHLY and CDR2 FYNNEI. The J segment lost 7 bases and the V segment lost 5 bases, leaving 10 bases of the junction unmatched.